This T cell receptor (beta chain) is drawn from a study of blood T cell repertoires in COVID-19. The germline gives CDR1 SGHDN, CDR2 FVKESK. This CDR3 contains 12 residues. Turning to this clone: Compared with germline, one end of the junction differs, possibly owing to a read error.

Measured with immunoSEQ multiplex PCR; TCRdb has only the in-frame clones, and not every one. The repertoire has 15,000 to 20,000 clones, 85% to 90% of them found once; the top ten carry more than 20%. Sequencing was done on a sample of peripheral blood. The chain combines TRBV14 with TRBJ1-2, with D uncertain. This sequence was found in a man between 60 and 75 years old with acute or convalescent COVID-19. The CDR3 sequence is CASSQVLGLGVF. CDR3 sequence (DNA): TGTGCCAGCAGCCAAGTATTAGGACTCGGTGTCTTC. Looking up the rest from reference TRBV14 and TRBJ1-2 gives the full variable domain: EAGVTQFPSHSVIEKGQTVTLRCDPISGHDNLYWYRRVMGKEIKFLLHFVKESKQDESGMPNNRFLAERTGGTYSTLKVQPAELEDSGVYFCASSQVLGLGVFGSGTRLTVV.